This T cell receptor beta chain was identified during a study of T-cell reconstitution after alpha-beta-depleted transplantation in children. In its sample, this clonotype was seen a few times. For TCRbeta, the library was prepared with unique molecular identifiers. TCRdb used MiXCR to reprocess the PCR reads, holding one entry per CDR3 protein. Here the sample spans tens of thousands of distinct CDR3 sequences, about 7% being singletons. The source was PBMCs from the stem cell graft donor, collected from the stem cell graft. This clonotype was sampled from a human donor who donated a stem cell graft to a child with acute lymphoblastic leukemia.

The CDR3 loop is CASSPDRRSYEQYF. CDR3 sequence (DNA): TGTGCCAGCAGTCCGGACAGGAGAAGTTACGAGCAGTACTTC. V and J are TRBV2 and TRBJ2-7; TRBD1 matches at 7 bases. This CDR3 region has 14 residues. The V and J ends lost 5 bases and 4 bases, in that order; junction bases with no gene match: 8. In germline, CDR1 is SNHLY, CDR2 FYNNEI.